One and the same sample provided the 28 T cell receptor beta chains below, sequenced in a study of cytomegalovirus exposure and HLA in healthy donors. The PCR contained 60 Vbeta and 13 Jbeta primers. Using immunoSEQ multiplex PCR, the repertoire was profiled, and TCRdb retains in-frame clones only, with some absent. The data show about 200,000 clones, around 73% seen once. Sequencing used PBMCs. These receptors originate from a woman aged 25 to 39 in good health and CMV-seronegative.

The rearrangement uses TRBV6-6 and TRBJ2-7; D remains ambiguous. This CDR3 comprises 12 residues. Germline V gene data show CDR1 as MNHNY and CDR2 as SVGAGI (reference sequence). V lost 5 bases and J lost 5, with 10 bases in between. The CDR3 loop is CASSRDLDEQYF. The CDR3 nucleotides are TGTGCCAGCAGTCGCGATCTCGACGAGCAGTACTTC.

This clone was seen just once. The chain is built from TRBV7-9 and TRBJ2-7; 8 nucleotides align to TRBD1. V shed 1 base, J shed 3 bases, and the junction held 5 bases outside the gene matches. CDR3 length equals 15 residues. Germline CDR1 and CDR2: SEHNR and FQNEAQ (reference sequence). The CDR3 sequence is CASSLGTGPNYEQYF. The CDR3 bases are TGTGCCAGCAGCTTAGGGACAGGGCCGAACTACGAGCAGTACTTC. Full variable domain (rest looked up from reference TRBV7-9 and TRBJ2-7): DTGVSQNPRHKITKRGQNVTFRCDPISEHNRLYWYRQTLGQGPEFLTYFQNEAQLEKSRLLSDRFSAERPKGSFSTLEIQRTEQGDSAMYLCASSLGTGPNYEQYFGPGTRLTVT.

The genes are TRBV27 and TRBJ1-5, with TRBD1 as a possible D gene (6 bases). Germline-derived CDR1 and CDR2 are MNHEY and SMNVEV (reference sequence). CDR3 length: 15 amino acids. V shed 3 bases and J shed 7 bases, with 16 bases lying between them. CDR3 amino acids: CASSFSQGAGQPQHF. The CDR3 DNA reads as TGTGCCAGCAGTTTCTCACAGGGAGCGGGGCAGCCCCAGCATTTT.

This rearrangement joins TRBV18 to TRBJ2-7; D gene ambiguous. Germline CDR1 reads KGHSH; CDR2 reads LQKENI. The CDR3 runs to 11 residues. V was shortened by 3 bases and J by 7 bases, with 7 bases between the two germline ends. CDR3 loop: CASSPSREQYF. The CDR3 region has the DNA TGTGCCAGCTCACCGTCTCGGGAGCAGTACTTC.

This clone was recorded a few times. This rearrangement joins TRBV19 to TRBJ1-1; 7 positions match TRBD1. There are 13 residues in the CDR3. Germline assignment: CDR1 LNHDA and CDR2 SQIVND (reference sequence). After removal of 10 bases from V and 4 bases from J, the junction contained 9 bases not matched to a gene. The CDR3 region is CATSTGYITEAFF. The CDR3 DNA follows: TGTGCCACCTCGACAGGGTATATCACTGAAGCTTTCTTT.

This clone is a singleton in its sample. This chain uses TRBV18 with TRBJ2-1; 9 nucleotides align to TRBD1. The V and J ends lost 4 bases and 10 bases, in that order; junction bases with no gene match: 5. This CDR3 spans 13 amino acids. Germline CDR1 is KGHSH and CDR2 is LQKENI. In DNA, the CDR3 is TGTGCCAGCTCACGGGACAGGGAGAAGGAGCAGTTCTTC. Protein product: CASSRDREKEQFF.

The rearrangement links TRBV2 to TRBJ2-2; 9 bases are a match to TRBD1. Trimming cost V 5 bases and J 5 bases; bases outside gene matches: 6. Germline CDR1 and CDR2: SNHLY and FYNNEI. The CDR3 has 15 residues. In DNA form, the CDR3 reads TGTGCCAGCAGTTCTTACGGGACAGGGACCGGGGAGCTGTTTTTT. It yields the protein CASSSYGTGTGELFF.

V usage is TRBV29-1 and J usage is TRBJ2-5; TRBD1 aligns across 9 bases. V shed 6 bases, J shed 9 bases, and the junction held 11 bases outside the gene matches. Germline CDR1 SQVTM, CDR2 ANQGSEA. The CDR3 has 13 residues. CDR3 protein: CSVLRDRAAAQYF. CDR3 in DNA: TGCAGCGTGCTACGGGACAGGGCCGCGGCCCAGTACTTC.

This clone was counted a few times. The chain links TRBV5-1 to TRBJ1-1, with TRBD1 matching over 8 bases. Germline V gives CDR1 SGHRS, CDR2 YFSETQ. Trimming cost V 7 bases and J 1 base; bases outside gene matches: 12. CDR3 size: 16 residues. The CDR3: CASCQGAGTGNTEAFF. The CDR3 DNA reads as TGCGCCAGCTGCCAGGGGGCCGGCACCGGGAACACTGAAGCTTTCTTT.

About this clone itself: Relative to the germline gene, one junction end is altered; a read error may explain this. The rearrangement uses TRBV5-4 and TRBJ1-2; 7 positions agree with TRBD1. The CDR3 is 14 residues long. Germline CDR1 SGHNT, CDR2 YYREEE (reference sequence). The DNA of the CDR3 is TGTGCCAGCAGCTTGGGACAGGGAATGGAGGGCTACCCCTTC. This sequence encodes CASSLGQGMEGYPF.

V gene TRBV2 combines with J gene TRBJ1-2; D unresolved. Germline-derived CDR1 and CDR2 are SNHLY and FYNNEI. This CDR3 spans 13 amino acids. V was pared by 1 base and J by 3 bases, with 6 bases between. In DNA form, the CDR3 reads TGTGCCAGCAGTGAAGGGGGAGACTATGGCTACACCTTC. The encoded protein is CASSEGGDYGYTF.

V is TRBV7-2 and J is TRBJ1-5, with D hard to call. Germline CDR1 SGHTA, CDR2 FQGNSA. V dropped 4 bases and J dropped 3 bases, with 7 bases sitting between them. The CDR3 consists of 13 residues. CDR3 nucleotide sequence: TGTGCCAGCAGCTCGGGGTCCAATCAGCCCCAGCATTTT. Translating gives CASSSGSNQPQHF.

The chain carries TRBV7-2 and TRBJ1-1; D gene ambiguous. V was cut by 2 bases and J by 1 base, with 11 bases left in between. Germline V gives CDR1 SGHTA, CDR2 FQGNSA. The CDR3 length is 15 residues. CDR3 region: CASSLRGRGNTEAFF. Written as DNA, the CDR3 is TGTGCCAGCAGCTTACGAGGGCGGGGGAACACTGAAGCTTTCTTT. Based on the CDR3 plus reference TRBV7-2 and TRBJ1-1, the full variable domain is GAGVSQSPSNKVTEKGKDVELRCDPISGHTALYWYRQSLGQGLEFLIYFQGNSAPDKSGLPSDRFSAERTGGSVSTLTIQRTQQEDSAVYLCASSLRGRGNTEAFFGQGTRLTVV.

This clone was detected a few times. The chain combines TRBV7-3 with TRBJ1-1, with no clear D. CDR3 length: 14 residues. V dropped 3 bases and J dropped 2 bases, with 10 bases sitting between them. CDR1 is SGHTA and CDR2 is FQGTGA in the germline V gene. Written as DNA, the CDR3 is TGTGCCAGCAGCTTCGGACTGGGCAACACTGAAGCTTTCTTT. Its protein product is CASSFGLGNTEAFF.

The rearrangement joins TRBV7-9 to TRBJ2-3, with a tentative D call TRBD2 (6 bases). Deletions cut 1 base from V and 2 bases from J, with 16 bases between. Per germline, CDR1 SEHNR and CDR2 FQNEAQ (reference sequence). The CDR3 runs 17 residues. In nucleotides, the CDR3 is TGTGCCAGCAGCTTAGGTAGGGTAGCGGCGCTCACAGATACGCAGTATTTT. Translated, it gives CASSLGRVAALTDTQYF.

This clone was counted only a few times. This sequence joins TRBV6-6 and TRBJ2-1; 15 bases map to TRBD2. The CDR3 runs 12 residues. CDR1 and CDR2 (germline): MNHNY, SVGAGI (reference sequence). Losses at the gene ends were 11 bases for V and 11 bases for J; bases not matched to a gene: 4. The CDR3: CAGGTSGRQQFF. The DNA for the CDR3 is TGTGCCGGGGGGACTAGCGGGAGGCAGCAGTTCTTC.

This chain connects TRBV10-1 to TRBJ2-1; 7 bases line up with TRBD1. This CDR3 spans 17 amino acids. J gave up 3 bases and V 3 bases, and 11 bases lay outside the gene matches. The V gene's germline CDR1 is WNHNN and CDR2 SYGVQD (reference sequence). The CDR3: CASSESTGAPYYNEQFF. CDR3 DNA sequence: TGCGCCAGCAGTGAATCTACAGGGGCCCCTTACTACAATGAGCAGTTCTTC.

DNA for the CDR3: TGTGCCAGTCAGGAAGTCTCTGGGGCCAACGTCCTGACTTTC. It is translated as CASQEVSGANVLTF. The chain joins TRBV19 to TRBJ2-6, with no clear D. Trimming shortened V by 8 bases and J by 0 bases, and 8 bases separated the two germline ends. Per the germline V gene, CDR1 is LNHDA and CDR2 is SQIVND (reference sequence). CDR3 size: 14 residues.

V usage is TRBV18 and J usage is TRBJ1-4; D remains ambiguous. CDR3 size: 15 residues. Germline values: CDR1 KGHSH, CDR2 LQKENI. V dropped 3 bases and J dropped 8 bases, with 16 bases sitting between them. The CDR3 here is CASSPRTPGGEKLFF. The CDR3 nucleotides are TGTGCCAGCTCACCCCGGACTCCCGGCGGAGAAAAACTGTTTTTT.

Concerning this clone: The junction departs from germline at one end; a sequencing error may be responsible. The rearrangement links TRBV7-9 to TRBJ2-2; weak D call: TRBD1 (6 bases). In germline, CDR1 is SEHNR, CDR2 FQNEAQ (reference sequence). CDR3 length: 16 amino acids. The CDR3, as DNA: TGTTCCAGCAGCTTGGGCCCGGGACACAACACCGGGGAGCTGTTTTTT. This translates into CSSSLGPGHNTGELFF.

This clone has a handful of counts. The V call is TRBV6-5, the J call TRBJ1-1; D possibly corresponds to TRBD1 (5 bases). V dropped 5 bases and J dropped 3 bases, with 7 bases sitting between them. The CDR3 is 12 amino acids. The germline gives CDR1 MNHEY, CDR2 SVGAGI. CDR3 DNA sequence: TGTGCCAGCAGTCGGGGGGACACTGAAGCTTTCTTT. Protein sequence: CASSRGDTEAFF.

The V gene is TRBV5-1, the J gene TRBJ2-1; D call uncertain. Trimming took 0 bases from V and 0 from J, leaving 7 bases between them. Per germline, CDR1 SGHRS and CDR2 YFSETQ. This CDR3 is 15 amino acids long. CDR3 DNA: TGCGCCAGCAGCTTGGACGTGAGCTCCTACAATGAGCAGTTCTTC. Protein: CASSLDVSSYNEQFF.

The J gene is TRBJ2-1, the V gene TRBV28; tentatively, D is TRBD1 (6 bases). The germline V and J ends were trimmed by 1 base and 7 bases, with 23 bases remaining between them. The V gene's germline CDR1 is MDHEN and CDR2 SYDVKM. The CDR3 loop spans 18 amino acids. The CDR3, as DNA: TGTGCCAGCAGTTTATTGGGCGAACAGGGAACAAGGCAGAATGAGCAGTTCTTC. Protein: CASSLLGEQGTRQNEQFF.

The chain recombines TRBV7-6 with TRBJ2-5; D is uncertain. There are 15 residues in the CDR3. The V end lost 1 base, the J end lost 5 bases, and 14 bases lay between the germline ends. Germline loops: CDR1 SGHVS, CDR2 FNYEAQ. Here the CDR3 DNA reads TGTGCCAGCAGCTTAGTAGGCAGGTTATGGGAGACCCAGTACTTC. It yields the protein CASSLVGRLWETQYF. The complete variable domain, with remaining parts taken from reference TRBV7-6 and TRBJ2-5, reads GAGVSQSPRYKVTKRGQDVALRCDPISGHVSLYWYRQALGQGPEFLTYFNYEAQQDKSGLPNDRFSAERPEGSISTLTIQRTEQRDSAMYRCASSLVGRLWETQYFGPGTRLLVL.

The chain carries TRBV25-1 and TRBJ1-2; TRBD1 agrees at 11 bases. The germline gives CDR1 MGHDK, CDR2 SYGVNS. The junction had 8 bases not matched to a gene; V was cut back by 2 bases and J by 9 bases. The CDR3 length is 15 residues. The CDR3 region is CASSEGWDRGLSYTF. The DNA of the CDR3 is TGTGCCAGCAGTGAAGGCTGGGACAGGGGGTTGAGCTACACCTTC.

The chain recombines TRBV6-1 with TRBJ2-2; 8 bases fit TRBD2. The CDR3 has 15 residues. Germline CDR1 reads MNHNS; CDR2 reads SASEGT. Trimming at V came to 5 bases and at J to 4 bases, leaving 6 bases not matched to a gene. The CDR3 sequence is CASSTGGPITGELFF. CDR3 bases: TGTGCCAGCAGTACGGGGGGGCCCATCACCGGGGAGCTGTTTTTT.

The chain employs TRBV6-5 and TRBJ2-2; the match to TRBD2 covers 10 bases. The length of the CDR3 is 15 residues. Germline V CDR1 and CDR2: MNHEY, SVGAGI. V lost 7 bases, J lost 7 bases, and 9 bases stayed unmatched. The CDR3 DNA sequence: TGTGCCAGCAATCTAGCGGGAGATCTTGTCGGGGAGCTGTTTTTT. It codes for CASNLAGDLVGELFF.

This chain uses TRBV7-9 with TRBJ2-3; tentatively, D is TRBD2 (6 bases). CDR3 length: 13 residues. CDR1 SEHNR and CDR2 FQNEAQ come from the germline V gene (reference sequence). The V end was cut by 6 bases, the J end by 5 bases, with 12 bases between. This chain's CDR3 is CASSSRDLDTQYF. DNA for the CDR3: TGTGCCAGCAGTTCCCGGGACTTAGATACGCAGTATTTT. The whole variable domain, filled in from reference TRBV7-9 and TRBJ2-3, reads DTGVSQNPRHKITKRGQNVTFRCDPISEHNRLYWYRQTLGQGPEFLTYFQNEAQLEKSRLLSDRFSAERPKGSFSTLEIQRTEQGDSAMYLCASSSRDLDTQYFGPGTRLTVL.